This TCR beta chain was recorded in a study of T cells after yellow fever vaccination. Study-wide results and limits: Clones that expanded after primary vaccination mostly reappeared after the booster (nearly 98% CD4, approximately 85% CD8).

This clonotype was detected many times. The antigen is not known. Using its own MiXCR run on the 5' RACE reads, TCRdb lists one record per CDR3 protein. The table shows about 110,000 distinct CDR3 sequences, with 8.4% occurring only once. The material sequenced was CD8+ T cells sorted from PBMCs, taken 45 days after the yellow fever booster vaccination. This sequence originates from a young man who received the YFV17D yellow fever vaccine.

CDR3 sequence reads: CASSPGTADSSYEQYF. CDR3 in DNA: TGTGCCAGCAGTCCGGGGACAGCAGATAGCTCCTACGAGCAGTACTTC. The rearrangement uses TRBV28 and TRBJ2-7, with 7 bases matching TRBD1. V lost 5 bases to trimming and J lost 0 bases; unmatched junction nucleotides: 10. CDR3 length: 16 residues. Looked up from germline, CDR1 is MDHEN and CDR2 is SYDVKM.